This TCR beta chain was documented in a study of blood T cell repertoires in COVID-19 (dated by TCRdb to the early 2020s). Notes on the research overall: The collaborator samples originated in the United States, Italy and Spain and spanned the acute and convalescent phases of COVID-19. The repertoires were released in a freely available public database intended as a resource for research on the immune response to SARS-CoV-2. Samples came from the ongoing ImmuneRACE study (first 160 participants) plus 1,254 subjects from 6 global collaborators. The prospective study material was composed of cDNA or gDNA derived from T cells, B-cell-depleted T cells, or PBMCs. Sample metadata almost always included a de-identified subject ID, COVID-19 status, age in years and sex. Where HLA class I and class II types were available, the types were taken from metadata supplied by the sample provider, not from assay-based typing. Subjects who had been exposed to COVID-19, were actively infected with it, or had recovered from it provided the deeply sampled blood TCRbeta repertoires that made up the dataset. The full study reports these points: The amount of clinical and demographic metadata varied by source and participant and was provided uncurated.

The CDR3 contains 16 residues, cysteine and phenylalanine counted. The DNA shown is the 48-base CDR3, in frame from base 1. The germline V gene specifies SGDLS as CDR1 and YYNGEE as CDR2. Trimming at the junction amounts to 0 bases on V and 5 bases on J, and the germline ends lie 18 bases apart. The collaborating institutions used their own protocols to collect whole blood in K2EDTA tubes. For TCRbeta analysis, collaborator samples were shipped as frozen whole blood, as isolated PBMCs, or as DNA extracted from either sample type. The immunoSEQ Assay, a bias-controlled multiplex PCR, was used to amplify TCRbeta CDR3 regions from genomic DNA. The authors' pipeline ran thus. The number of nucleated cells in each sample was estimated from the amplification of reference gene primers within the assay. To quantify the absolute abundance of each unique TCRbeta CDR3 rearrangement, sequence reads were collapsed and filtered. For each sample, productive Simpson clonality was calculated by taking the square root of Simpson's diversity index across productive rearrangements. TCRdb re-hosts the immuneACCESS table, in-frame sequences only. Its copies lack some clones; in the studies checked, an unresolved V gene accounts for under half of them, and the cause for the rest is not known. Clone size and V and J calls were adopted from that table, with D and trimming inferred from the DNA. Across this sample there are tens of thousands of clones, with roughly 89% seen only once. About 5% of the sample lies in the top ten.

Concerning this clone: The specificity of this receptor is unknown. No base quality information exists; no much larger clone differs at one position.

The TCR originated in a man in his fifties or sixties with acute or convalescent COVID-19. The chain is encoded by TRBV9 joined to TRBJ2-7; D gene: possibly TRBD1, on 6 matching bases. The sequenced sample was peripheral blood. The CDR3 amino acid sequence is: CASSVELDSRYDEQYF. The DNA is as follows: TGTGCCAGCAGCGTAGAATTGGACAGCCGGTACGACGAGCAGTACTTC.